This T cell receptor (beta chain) was observed in a study of radiotherapy plus CTLA-4 blockade in lung cancer. Study information: Of all patients, around 20% responded objectively and about 30% showed disease control.

Study-wide findings and caveats: Peripheral blood showed expansion of tumor-derived TCR clones after radiotherapy and ipilimumab.

The repertoire was sequenced with immunoSEQ multiplex PCR; TCRdb's copy has only in-frame clones and lacks some. Among around 59,000 clones listed, around 80% were seen once. Trimming at V came to 4 bases and at J to 8 bases, leaving 7 bases not matched to a gene. This CDR3 spans 15 amino acids. Germline V lookup: CDR1 MGHDK, CDR2 SYGVNS. As regards this clone: What it binds is unknown.

Treatment of patients with chemo-refractory metastatic non-small-cell lung cancer consisted of focal radiation plus CTLA-4 blockade with ipilimumab. This receptor was taken from a human donor with non-small cell lung cancer who had a partial response to radiotherapy plus ipilimumab. Sequenced material: peripheral blood, taken from a patient treated with radiotherapy plus ipilimumab. This chain joins TRBV25-1 and TRBJ1-6, with TRBD1 matching 8 bases. DNA for the CDR3: TGTGCCAGCAGTGTGTCGGGACAGGATTATTCACCCCTCCACTTT. Encoded protein: CASSVSGQDYSPLHF.